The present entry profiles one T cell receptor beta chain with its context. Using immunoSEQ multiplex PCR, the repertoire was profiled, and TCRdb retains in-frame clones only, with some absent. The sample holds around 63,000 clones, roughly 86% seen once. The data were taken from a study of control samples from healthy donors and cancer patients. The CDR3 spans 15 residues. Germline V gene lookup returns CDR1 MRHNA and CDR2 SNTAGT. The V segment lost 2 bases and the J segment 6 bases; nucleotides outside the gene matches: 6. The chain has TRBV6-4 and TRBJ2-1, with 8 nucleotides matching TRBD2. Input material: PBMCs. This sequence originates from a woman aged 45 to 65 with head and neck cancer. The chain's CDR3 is CASSDRRGEGNEQFF. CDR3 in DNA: TGTGCCAGCAGTGACAGGCGGGGGGAAGGCAATGAGCAGTTCTTC.